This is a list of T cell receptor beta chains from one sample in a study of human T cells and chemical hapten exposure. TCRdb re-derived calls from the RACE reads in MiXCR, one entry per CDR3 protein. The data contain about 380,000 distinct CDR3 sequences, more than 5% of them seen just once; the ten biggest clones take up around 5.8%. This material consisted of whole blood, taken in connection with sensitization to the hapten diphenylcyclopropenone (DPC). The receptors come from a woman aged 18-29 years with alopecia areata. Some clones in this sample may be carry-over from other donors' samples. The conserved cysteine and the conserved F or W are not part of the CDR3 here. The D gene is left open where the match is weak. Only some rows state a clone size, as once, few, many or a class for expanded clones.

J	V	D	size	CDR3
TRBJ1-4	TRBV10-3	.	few	AISESAGIATNEKLF
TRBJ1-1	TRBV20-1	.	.	SARDPRGVLAEAF
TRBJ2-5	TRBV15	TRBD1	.	ATSLGTGGEETQY
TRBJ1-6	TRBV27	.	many	ASSLSSSWNSPLH
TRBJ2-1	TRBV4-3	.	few	ASSQDYWGPARDEQF
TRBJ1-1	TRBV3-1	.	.	ASSSPFIARHTEAF
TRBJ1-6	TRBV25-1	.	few	ASAESGYNSPLH
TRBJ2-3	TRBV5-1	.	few	ASSRSTEDTQY
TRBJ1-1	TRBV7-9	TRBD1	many	ASSLLQGAEAF
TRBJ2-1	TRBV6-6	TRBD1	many	ASRGGTGAPNEQF
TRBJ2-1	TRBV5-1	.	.	ASRPRANTRNNEQF
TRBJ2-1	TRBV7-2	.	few	ASSPRVGEQF
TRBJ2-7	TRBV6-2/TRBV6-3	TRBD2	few	ASSYPRTSGAYEQY
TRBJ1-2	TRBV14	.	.	ASSQVFRDGYT
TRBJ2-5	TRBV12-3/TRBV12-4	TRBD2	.	ASSTRGSGGARETQY
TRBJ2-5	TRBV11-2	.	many	ASSLAQKETQY
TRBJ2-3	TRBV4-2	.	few	ASSQKGGEADTQY
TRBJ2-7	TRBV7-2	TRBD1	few	ASSLEGTGVYEQY
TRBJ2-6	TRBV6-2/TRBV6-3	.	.	ASRESDRLPGANVLT
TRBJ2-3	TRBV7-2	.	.	ASSSQPGDTQY
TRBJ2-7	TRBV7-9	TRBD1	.	ASSLDRGDLYEQY
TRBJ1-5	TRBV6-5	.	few	ASSYSLRQPQH
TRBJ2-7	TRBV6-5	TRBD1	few	ASSYSGQQGYEQY
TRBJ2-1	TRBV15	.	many	ATSRDPGGIYNEQF
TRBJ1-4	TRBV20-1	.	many	SARAFSGVENEKLF
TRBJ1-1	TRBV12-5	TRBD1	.	ASAAPSQGGIAF
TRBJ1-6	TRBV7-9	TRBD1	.	ASSPSDWGTDPFAPYSPLH
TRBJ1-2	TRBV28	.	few	ASSPNNYGYT
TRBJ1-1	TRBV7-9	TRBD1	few	ASSLRGQGTEAF
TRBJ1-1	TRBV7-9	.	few	ASSPMGNTEAF
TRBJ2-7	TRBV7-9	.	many	ASSTSGLEKKHEQY
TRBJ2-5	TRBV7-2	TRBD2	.	ASSPLTSGRETQY
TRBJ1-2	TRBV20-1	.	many	SANGENYGYT
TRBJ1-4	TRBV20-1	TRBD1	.	SARPTGTGDEKLF
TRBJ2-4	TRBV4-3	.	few	ASSPLGGDIQY
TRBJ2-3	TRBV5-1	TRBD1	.	ASSLITGGQVTDTQY
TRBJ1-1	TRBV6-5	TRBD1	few	ASSYSTGLHTEAF
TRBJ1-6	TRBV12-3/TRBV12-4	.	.	ASSPLYTGYDSPLH
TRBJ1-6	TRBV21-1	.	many	ASSTHRAPSALH
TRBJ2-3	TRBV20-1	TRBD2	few	SARGGPDTQY
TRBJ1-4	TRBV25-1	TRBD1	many	ASSDPSGGQGERANEKLF
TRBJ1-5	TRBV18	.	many	ASSPNQGGNQPQH
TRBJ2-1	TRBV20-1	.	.	SAREQNYNEQF
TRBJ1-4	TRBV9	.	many	ASSVGSEGNEKLF
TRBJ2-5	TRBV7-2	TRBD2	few	ASSSLAGYLQGQETQY
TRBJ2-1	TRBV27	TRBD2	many	ASSLTSGGDLEQF
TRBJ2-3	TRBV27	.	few	ASSSPSQTNTQY
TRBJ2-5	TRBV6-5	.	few	ASIRRAGGTQY
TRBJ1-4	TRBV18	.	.	ASSPTANNEKLF
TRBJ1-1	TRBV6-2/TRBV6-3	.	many	ASSLYTEAF
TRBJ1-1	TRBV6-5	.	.	ASSYLLKGLEVAEAF
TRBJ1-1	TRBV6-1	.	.	ASSETMETEAF
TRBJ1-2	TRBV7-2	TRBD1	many	ASSYGQDGYT